The clone carrying this TCR beta chain was counted a few times. CDR1 is SGHTS and CDR2 is YDEGEE in the germline V gene. This CDR3 has 12 amino acids. Trimming took off 4 bases at V and 10 bases at J, with 12 bases between the two ends. From RNA transcripts, TCR beta CDR3 regions were amplified. Using the HTBI primer set, a first-round RT-PCR was run on the TCR CDR3. In TCRdb, the multiplex PCR reads were re-called with MiXCR into one record per CDR3 protein. The sample holds 250,000 to 300,000 distinct CDR3 sequences, roughly 15% seen once. These data originate in a study of T cells in Graves' hyperthyroidism and ophthalmopathy.

The chain recombines TRBV5-8 with TRBJ2-1, with D unclear. The sample taken for sequencing was blood. This TCR was sampled from a woman in her thirties or forties with Graves' hyperthyroidism that later progressed to Graves' ophthalmopathy. The CDR3 coding sequence is TGTGCCAGCAGCCCCACGGGTTGGGAGCAGTTCTTC. Its translation is CASSPTGWEQFF.